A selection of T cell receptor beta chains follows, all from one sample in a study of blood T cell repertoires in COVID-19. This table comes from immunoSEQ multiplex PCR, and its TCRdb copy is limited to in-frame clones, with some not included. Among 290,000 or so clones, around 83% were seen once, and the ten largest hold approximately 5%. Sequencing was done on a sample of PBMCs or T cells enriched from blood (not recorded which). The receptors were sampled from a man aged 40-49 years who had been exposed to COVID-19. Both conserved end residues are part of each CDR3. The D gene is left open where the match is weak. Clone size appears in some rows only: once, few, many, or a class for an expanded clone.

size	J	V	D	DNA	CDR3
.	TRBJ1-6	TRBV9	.	TGTGCCAGCAGCGGGGCGGGGAGGGCTGGTTCACCCCTCCACTTT	CASSGAGRAGSPLHF
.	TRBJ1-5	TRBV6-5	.	TGTGCCAGCAACACCCCCAATCAGCCCCAGCATTTT	CASNTPNQPQHF
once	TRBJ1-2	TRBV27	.	TGTACTTTTAGCGCCGCGTGGTGGGGGCGTGTCGGCTACACCTTC	CTFSAAWWGRVGYTF
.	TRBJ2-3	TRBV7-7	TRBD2	TGTGCTAGCAGCTTAGCGCCGGGAGGGAGCGGGGATACGCAGTATTTT	CASSLAPGGSGDTQYF
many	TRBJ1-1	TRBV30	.	TGTGCCTGGATGTGGGACATGAACACTGAAGCTTTCTTT	CAWMWDMNTEAFF
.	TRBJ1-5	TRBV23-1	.	TGCGCCAGCAGCAAAAAGGGAGGTCAGCCCCAGCATTTT	CASSKKGGQPQHF
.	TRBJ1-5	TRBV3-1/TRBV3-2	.	TGTGCCAGCAGCCAAGACTACCCCAGGAGGGCAGGGATCCATCAGCCCCAGCATTTT	CASSQDYPRRAGIHQPQHF
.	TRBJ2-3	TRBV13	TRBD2	TGTGCCAGCAGCGCCCGACTAGCGGGAGATCCGTATTTT	CASSARLAGDPYF
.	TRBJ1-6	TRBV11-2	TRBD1	TGTGCCAGCAGCTTAGAGGGACAGGGATTTTCACCCCTCCACTTT	CASSLEGQGFSPLHF
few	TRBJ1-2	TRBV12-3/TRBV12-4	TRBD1	TGTGCCAGCACCAAGGGGGCTCTCTATGGCTACACCTTC	CASTKGALYGYTF
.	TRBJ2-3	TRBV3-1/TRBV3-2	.	TGTGCCAGCAGCCAAGTATCAGATACGCAGTATTTT	CASSQVSDTQYF
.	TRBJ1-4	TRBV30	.	TGTGCCTGGAGTATGGGCACAACTAATGAAAAACTGTTTTTT	CAWSMGTTNEKLFF
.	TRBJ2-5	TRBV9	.	TGTGCCAGCAGCGCCCTAGGTGGGGGGGAGACCCAGTACTTC	CASSALGGGETQYF
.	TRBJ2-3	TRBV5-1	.	TGCGCCAGCAAAAGGAGTAGCGACACAGATACGCAGTATTTT	CASKRSSDTDTQYF
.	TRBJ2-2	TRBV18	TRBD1	TGTGCCAGCTCACGGGCAGGGGGAACGATCACCGGGGAGCTGTTTTTT	CASSRAGGTITGELFF
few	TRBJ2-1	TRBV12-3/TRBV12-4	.	TGTGCCAGCAGTTCCTCTCCCTACAATGAGCAGTTCTTC	CASSSSPYNEQFF
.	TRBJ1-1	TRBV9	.	TGTGCCAGCAGCGTATCGTCCGGCACTGAAGCTTTCTTT	CASSVSSGTEAFF
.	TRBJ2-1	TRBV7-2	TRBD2	TGTGCCAGCAGCTTTGCAGCGGGATTTGGGAGGAATGAGCAGTTCTTC	CASSFAAGFGRNEQFF
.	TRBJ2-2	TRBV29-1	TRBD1	TGCAGCGTTGAGGTGGGGACAGGGGGTTTCGGGGAGCTGTTTTTT	CSVEVGTGGFGELFF
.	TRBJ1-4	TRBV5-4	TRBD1	TGTGCCAGCAGCATTGGGACAGGGAATGAAAAACTGTTTTTT	CASSIGTGNEKLFF
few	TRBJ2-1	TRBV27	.	TGTGCCAGCAGTGCAGGGTCCAATGAGCAGTTCTTC	CASSAGSNEQFF
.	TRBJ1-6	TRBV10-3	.	TGTGCCATCTCCCGAACAGGCGTCAATTCACCCCTCCACTTT	CAISRTGVNSPLHF
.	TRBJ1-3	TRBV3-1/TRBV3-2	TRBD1	TGTGCCAGCAGCCAAGGAACAGGGGGCGCCGGAAACACCATATATTTT	CASSQGTGGAGNTIYF
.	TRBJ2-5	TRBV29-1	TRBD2	TGCAGCGTATCCGGGACTAGCGGGACCCAAGAGACCCAGTACTTC	CSVSGTSGTQETQYF
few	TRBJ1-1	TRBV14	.	TGTGCCAGCAGCCAAGTAGGGGCTGGTGAAGCTTTCTTT	CASSQVGAGEAFF
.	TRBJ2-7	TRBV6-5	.	TGTGCCAGCAGTTACCAGACAGGCGCCTACGAGCAGTACTTC	CASSYQTGAYEQYF
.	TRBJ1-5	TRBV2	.	TGTGCCAGCAGTCCCGGGAGGGCCAATCAGCCCCAGCATTTT	CASSPGRANQPQHF
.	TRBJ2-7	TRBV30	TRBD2	TGTGCTTCTAGCGGGAACTACGAGCAGTACTTC	CASSGNYEQYF
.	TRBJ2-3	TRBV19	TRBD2	TGTGCCAGTAGTATTAGCGGGATTTTCACAGATACGCAGTATTTT	CASSISGIFTDTQYF
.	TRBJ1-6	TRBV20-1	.	TGCAGTGCTAGTCGGGCGGGGAGTAATTCACCCCTCCACTTT	CSASRAGSNSPLHF
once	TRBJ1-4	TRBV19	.	TGTGCCAGTAGTCAGCTTCCGGCGGGTTCAGTTCGTGAAAAACTGTTTTTT	CASSQLPAGSVREKLFF
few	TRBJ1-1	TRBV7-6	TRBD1	TGTGCCAGCAGCGGAGCGGGAGCCGGGACAGGGGTGGTCCGAGCTTTCTTT	CASSGAGAGTGVVRAFF
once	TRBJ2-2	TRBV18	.	TGTGCCAGCTCACCACCACGGCTAGTGGAGGCCGGGGAGCTGTTTTTT	CASSPPRLVEAGELFF
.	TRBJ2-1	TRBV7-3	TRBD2	TGTGCCAGCAGTATTTCGGGGAGGGAGTACAATGAGCAGTTCTTC	CASSISGREYNEQFF
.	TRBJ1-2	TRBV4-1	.	TGCGCCAGCAGCCAAGCAGGGATTGGCTACACCTTC	CASSQAGIGYTF
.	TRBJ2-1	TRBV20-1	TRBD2	TGCAGTGCTAGTAGGACTAGCGGCTTCAATGAGCAGTTCTTC	CSASRTSGFNEQFF
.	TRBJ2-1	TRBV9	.	TGTGCCAGCAGGGATGGGTTGGGGGGTGAGCAGTTCTTC	CASRDGLGGEQFF
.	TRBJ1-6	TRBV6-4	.	TGTGCCAGCAGGACCTCAAGGGGGTCCGGACCCCTCCACTTT	CASRTSRGSGPLHF
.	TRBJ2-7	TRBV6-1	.	TGTGCCAGCAGTGCCCCCGGGGGAAGGGGGCTGCGCCTAGCCTACGAGCAGTACTTC	CASSAPGGRGLRLAYEQYF
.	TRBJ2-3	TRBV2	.	TGTGCCAGCAGTGACATGAGCACAGATACGCAGTATTTT	CASSDMSTDTQYF
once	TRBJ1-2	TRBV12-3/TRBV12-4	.	TGTGCCAGCAGTTTAGCCGGTTCCGGCTACACCTTC	CASSLAGSGYTF